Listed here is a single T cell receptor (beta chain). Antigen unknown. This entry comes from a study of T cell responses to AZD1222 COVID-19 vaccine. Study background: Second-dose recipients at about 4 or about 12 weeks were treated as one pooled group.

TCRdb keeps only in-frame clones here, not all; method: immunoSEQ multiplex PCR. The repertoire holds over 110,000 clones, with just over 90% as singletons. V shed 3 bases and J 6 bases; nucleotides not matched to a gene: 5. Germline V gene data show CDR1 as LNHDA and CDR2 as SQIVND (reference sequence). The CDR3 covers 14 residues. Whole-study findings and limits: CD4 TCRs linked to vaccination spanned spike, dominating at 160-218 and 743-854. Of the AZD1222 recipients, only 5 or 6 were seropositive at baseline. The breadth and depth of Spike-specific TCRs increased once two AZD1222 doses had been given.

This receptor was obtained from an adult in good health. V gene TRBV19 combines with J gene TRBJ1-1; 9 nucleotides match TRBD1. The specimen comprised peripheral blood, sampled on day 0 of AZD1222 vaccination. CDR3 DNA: TGTGCCAGTAGTATGGGGACAGGGAGTGCTGAAGCTTTCTTT. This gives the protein CASSMGTGSAEAFF.